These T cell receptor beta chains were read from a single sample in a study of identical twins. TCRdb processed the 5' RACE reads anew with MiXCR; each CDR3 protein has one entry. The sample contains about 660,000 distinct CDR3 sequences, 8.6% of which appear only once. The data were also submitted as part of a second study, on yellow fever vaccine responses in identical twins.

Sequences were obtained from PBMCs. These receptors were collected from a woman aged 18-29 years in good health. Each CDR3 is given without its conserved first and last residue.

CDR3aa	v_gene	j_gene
SARWARGTGELF	TRBV20-1	TRBJ2-2
ASRGGVSSYGYT	TRBV5-1	TRBJ1-2
SATSGQMNTEAF	TRBV20-1	TRBJ1-1
ASSRQGRGDTEAF	TRBV7-9	TRBJ1-1
SASVPLLSGGAGETQY	TRBV20-1	TRBJ2-5
ASSWYRGATDTQY	TRBV12-3/TRBV12-4	TRBJ2-3
SVEEPSTGPSYEQY	TRBV29-1	TRBJ2-7
ASSLPGLDENEQF	TRBV5-6	TRBJ2-1
ASSRGGGDNSPLH	TRBV13	TRBJ1-6
ASRISGGNTGELF	TRBV3-1	TRBJ2-2
ASSLEGTPSTDTQY	TRBV5-1	TRBJ2-3
ASSPSASGLSTDTQY	TRBV12-3/TRBV12-4	TRBJ2-3
ASSLGTTSSEQF	TRBV7-2	TRBJ2-1
ASSDRQGYEQY	TRBV7-9	TRBJ2-7
ASSGLPGYQETQY	TRBV7-9	TRBJ2-5
ASSTSGKGQF	TRBV2	TRBJ2-1
ASSWDRGVSAKNIQY	TRBV5-4	TRBJ2-4
ASRGTGGISYNEQF	TRBV28	TRBJ2-1
SVGLAGQETQY	TRBV29-1	TRBJ2-5
ASSLDLYSTDTQY	TRBV7-3	TRBJ2-3
ASRSNRELSYEQY	TRBV12-3/TRBV12-4	TRBJ2-7
SVEDAPPTYNEQF	TRBV29-1	TRBJ2-1
ASGSIYEQY	TRBV12-3/TRBV12-4	TRBJ2-7
ASNSGREETQY	TRBV5-1	TRBJ2-5